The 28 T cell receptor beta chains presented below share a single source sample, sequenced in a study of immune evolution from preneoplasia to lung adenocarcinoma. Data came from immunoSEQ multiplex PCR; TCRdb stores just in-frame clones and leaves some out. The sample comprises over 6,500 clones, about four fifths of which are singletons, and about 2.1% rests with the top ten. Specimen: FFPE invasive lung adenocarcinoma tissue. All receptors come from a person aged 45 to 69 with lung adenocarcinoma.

The CDR3 loop is CASTILAGGRNEQFF. Here the CDR3 DNA reads TGTGCCAGCACAATTCTAGCGGGAGGTAGGAATGAGCAGTTCTTC. The chain uses TRBV2 and TRBJ2-1; 11 bases map to TRBD2. This CDR3 has 15 amino acids. From germline, CDR1 is SNHLY and CDR2 FYNNEI. V lost 7 bases to trimming and J lost 7 bases; unmatched junction nucleotides: 9.

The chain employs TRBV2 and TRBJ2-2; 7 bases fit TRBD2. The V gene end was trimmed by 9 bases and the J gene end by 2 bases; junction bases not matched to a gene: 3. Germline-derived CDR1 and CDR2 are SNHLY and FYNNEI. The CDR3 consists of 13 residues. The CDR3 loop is CASWDYNTGELFF. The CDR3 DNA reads TGTGCCAGTTGGGACTACAACACCGGGGAGCTGTTTTTT.

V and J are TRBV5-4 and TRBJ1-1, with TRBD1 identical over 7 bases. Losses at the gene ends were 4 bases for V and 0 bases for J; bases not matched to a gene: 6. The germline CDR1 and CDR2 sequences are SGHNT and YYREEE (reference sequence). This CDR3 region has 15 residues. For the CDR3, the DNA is TGTGCCAGCAGCGCGGGGACAGCGTTGAACACTGAAGCTTTCTTT. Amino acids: CASSAGTALNTEAFF.

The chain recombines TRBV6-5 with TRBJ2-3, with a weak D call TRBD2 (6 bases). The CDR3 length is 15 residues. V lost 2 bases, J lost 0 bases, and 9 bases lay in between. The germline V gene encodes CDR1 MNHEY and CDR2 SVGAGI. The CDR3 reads CASSYTGTSTDTQYF. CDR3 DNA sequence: TGTGCCAGCAGTTACACCGGGACTAGCACAGATACGCAGTATTTT.

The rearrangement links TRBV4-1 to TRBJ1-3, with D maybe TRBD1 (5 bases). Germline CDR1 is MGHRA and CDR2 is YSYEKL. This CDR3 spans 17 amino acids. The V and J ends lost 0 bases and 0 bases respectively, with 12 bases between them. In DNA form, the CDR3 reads TGCGCCAGCAGCCAAGACGGGGCAGGACGCTCTGGAAACACCATATATTTT. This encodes CASSQDGAGRSGNTIYF.

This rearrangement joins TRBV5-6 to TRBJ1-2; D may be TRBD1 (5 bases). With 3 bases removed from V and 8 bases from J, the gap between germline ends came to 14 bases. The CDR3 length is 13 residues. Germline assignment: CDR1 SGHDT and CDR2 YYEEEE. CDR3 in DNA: TGTGCCAGCAGCTGGGAGATGGGGGTCGGCTACACCTTC. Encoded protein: CASSWEMGVGYTF.

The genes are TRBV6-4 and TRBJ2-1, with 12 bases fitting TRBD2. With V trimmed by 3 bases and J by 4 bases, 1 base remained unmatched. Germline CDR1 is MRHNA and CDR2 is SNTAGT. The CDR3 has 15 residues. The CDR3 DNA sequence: TGTGCCAGCAGTGAACTAGCGGGAGGATACAATGAGCAGTTCTTC. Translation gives CASSELAGGYNEQFF.

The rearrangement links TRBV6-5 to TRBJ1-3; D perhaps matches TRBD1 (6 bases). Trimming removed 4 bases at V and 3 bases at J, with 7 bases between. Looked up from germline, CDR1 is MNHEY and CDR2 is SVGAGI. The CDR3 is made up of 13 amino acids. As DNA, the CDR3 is TGTGCCAGCAGTTCAGGGGTTGGAAACACCATATATTTT. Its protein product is CASSSGVGNTIYF.

CDR3 sequence: CASSELGRARGETQYF. As DNA, the CDR3 is TGTGCCAGCAGTGAATTAGGACGGGCCAGAGGGGAGACCCAGTACTTC. The genes are TRBV2 and TRBJ2-5; possibly TRBD2 for D (5 bases). Trimming took off 2 bases at V and 5 bases at J, with 18 bases between the two ends. The germline CDR1 and CDR2 sequences are SNHLY and FYNNEI. The CDR3 consists of 16 residues.

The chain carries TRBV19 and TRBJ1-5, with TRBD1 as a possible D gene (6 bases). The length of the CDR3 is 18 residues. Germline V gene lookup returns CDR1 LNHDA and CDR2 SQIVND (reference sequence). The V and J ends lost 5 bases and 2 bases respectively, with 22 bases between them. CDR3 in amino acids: CASSSGAPTGKGNQPQHF. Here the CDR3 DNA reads TGTGCCAGTAGTTCAGGAGCACCAACAGGGAAGGGCAATCAGCCCCAGCATTTT.

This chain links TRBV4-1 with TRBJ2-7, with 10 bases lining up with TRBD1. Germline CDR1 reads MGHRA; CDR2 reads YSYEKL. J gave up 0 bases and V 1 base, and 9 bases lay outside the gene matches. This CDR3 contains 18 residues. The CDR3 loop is CASSQVGRQGASSYEQYF. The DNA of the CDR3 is TGCGCCAGCAGCCAAGTTGGGAGACAGGGGGCAAGCTCCTACGAGCAGTACTTC.

The CDR3 reads CSVELPQGRAEAFF. The CDR3 bases are TGCAGCGTTGAACTACCTCAAGGACGGGCTGAAGCTTTCTTT. This sequence joins TRBV29-1 and TRBJ1-1, with D hard to call. Trimming took 2 bases from V and 6 from J, leaving 16 bases between them. Germline CDR1 and CDR2: SQVTM and ANQGSEA. CDR3 length: 14 residues.

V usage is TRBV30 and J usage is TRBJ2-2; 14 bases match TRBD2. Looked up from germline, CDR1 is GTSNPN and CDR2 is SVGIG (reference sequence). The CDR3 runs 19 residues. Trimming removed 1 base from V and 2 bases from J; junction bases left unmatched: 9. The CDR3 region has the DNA TGTGCCTGGAGTGGGACTAGCGGGAGGACCAGGGTTAACACCGGGGAGCTGTTTTTT. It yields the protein CAWSGTSGRTRVNTGELFF.

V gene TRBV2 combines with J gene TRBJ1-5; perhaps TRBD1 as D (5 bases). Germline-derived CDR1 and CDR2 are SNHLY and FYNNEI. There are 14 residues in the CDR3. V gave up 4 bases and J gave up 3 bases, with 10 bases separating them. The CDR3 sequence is CASSAGAPNQPQHF. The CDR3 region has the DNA TGTGCCAGCAGTGCCGGGGCGCCCAATCAGCCCCAGCATTTT.

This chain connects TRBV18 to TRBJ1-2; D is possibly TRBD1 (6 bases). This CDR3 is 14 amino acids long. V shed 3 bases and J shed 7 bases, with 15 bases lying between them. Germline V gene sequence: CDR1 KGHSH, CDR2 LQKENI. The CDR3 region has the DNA TGTGCCAGCTCACCCCGGGACATTGAGGGTGGCTACACCTTC. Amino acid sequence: CASSPRDIEGGYTF.

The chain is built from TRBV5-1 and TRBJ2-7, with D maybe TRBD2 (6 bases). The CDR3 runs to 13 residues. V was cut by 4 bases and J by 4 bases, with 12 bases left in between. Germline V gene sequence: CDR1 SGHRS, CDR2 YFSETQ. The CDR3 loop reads CASSAGTSYEQYF. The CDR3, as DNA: TGCGCCAGCAGCGCCGGGACTTCTTACGAGCAGTACTTC.

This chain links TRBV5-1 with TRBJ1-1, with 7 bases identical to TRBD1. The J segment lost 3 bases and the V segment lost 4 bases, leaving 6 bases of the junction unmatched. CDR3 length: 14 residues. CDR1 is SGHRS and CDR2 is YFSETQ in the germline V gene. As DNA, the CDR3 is TGCGCCAGCAGCCTCGGACAGGATGACACTGAAGCTTTCTTT. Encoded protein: CASSLGQDDTEAFF.

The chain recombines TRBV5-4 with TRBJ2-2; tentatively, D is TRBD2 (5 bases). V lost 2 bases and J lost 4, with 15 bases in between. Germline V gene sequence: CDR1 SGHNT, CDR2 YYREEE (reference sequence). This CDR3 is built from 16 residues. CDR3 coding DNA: TGTGCCAGCAGCTTCCCAGCGGATGGCCCCACCGGGGAGCTGTTTTTT. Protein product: CASSFPADGPTGELFF.

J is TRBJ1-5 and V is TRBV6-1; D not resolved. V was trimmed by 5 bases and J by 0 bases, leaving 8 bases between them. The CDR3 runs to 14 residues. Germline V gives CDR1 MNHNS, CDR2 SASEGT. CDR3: CASSPEGSNQPQHF. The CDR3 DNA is TGTGCCAGCAGTCCGGAGGGTAGCAATCAGCCCCAGCATTTT.

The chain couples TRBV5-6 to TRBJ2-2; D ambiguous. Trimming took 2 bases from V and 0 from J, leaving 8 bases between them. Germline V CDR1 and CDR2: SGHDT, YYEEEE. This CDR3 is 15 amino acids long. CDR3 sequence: CASSLPVANTGELFF. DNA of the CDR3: TGTGCCAGCAGCTTACCGGTAGCGAACACCGGGGAGCTGTTTTTT.

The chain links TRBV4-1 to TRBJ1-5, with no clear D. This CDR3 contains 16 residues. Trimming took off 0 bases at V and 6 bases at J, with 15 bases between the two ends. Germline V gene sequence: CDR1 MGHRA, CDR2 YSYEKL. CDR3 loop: CASSQEGSAGGQPQHF. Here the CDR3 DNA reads TGCGCCAGCAGCCAAGAGGGTTCGGCAGGCGGTCAGCCCCAGCATTTT.

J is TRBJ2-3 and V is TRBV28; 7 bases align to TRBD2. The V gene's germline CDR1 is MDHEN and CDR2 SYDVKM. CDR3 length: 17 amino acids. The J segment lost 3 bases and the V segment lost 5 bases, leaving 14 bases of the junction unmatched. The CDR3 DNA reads TGTGCCAGCAGTCCATATGGGGAGGGTATTAGGACAGATACGCAGTATTTT. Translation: CASSPYGEGIRTDTQYF.

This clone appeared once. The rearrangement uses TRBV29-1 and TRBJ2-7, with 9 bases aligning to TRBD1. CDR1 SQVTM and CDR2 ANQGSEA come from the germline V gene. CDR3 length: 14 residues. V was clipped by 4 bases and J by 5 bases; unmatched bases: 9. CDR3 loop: CSVGSGTGYDEQYF. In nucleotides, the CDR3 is TGCAGCGTTGGTTCCGGGACAGGGTACGACGAGCAGTACTTC.

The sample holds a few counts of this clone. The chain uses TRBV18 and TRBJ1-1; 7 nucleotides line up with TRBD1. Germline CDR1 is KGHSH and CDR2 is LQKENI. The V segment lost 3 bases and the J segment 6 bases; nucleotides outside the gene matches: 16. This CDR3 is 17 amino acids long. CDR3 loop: CASSPRKRRGPASEAFF. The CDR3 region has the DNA TGTGCCAGCTCACCGAGGAAGAGGAGGGGGCCGGCCTCTGAAGCTTTCTTT.

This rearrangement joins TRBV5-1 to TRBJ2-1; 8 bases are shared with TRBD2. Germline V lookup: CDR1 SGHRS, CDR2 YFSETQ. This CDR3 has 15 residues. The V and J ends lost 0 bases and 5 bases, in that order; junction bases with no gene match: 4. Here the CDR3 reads CASSLDLAGDNEQFF. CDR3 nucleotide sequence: TGCGCCAGCAGCTTGGACCTAGCGGGTGACAATGAGCAGTTCTTC.

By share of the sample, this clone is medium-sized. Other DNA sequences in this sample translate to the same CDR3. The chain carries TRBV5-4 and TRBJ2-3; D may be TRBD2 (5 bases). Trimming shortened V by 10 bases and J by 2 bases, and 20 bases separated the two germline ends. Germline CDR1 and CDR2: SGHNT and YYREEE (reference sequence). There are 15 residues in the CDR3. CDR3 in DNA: TGTGCCCTCAGCCCCGGCGCAGACTACACAGATACGCAGTATTTT. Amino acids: CALSPGADYTDTQYF. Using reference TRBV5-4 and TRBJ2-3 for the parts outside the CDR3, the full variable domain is ETGVTQSPTHLIKTRGQQVTLRCSSQSGHNTVSWYQQALGQGPQFIFQYYREEENGRGNFPPRFSGLQFPNYSSELNVNALELDDSALYLCALSPGADYTDTQYFGPGTRLTVL.

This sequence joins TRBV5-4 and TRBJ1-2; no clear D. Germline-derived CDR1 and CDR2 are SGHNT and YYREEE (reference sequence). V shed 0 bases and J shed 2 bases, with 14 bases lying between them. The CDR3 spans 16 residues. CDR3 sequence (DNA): TGTGCCAGCAGCTTGGGGTCGGGGTTCTTAAACTATGGCTACACCTTC. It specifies CASSLGSGFLNYGYTF.

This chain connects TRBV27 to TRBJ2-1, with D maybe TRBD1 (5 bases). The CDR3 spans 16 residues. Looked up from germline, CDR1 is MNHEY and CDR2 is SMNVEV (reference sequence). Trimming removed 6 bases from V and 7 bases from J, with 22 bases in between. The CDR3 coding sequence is TGTGCCAGCAGACGCCCCCGCGCAGGACCAGGGAATGAGCAGTTCTTC. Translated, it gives CASRRPRAGPGNEQFF.